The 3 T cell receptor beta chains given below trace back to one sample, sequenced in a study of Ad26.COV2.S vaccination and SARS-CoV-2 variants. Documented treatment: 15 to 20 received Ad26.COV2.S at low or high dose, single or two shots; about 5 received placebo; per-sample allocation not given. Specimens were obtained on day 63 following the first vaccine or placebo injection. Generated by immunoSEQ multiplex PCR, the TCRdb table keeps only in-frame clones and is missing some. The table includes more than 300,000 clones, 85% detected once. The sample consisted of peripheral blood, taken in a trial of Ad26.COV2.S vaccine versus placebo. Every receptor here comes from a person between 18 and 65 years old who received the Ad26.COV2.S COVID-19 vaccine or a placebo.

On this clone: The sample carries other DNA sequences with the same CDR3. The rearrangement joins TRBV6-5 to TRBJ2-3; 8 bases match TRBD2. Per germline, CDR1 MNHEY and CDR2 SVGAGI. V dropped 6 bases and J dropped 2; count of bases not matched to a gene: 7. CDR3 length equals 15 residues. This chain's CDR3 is CASSLGGASTDTQYF. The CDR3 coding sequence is TGTGCCAGCAGCCTCGGGGGGGCCTCCACAGATACGCAGTATTTT.

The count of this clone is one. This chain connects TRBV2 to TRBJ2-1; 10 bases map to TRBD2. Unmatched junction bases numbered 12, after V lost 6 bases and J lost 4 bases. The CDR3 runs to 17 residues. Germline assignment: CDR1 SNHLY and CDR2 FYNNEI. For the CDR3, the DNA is TGTGCCAGCAGGGGCCGGAATCTAGCGGGGGTTTACAATGAGCAGTTCTTC. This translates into CASRGRNLAGVYNEQFF.

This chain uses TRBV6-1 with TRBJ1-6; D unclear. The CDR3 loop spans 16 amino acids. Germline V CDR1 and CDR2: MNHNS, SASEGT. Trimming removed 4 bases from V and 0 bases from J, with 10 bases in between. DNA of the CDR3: TGTGCCAGCAGTGGGAACCGTAACTCCTATAATTCACCCCTCCACTTT. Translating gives CASSGNRNSYNSPLHF.